This TCR beta chain was retrieved from a study of T cells in Graves' hyperthyroidism and ophthalmopathy. Amplification yielded TCR beta CDR3 regions, with RNA transcripts as the source. A first-round RT-PCR of the TCR CDR3 used the HTBI primer set. One entry per CDR3 protein results from TCRdb running MiXCR on the multiplex PCR reads. The sample yields nearly 600,000 distinct CDR3 sequences, about 14% seen once. In this sample, this clonotype turned up many times. Clinical symptoms, serum thyroxine, TRAb, thyroid ultrasound and orbital computed tomography informed diagnoses. The blood specimen was taken at initial hyperthyroidism diagnosis, before any ophthalmopathy symptoms. It was approximately 9.7 ml of fresh peripheral blood that supplied the PBMCs. The CDR3 extends over 15 amino acids. With 5 bases clipped from V and 7 bases from J, the junction kept 11 bases outside the gene matches.

Sequencing was performed on blood. This chain connects TRBV12-3 or TRBV12-4 to TRBJ1-5, with 7 bases aligning to TRBD1. This clonotype originated in a woman in her thirties with Graves' hyperthyroidism that later progressed to Graves' ophthalmopathy. Here the CDR3 DNA reads TGTGCCAGCAGTCCGGAAACAGGGGCCGGACAGCCCCAGCATTTT. As protein: CASSPETGAGQPQHF.